A single sample is the source of the 9 T cell receptor beta chains below, sequenced in a study of T cell responses to AZD1222 COVID-19 vaccine. Generated by immunoSEQ multiplex PCR, the TCRdb table keeps only in-frame clones and is missing some. The repertoire has 190,000 or so clones, roughly 92% of them found once; the top ten carry approximately 1%. The sample consisted of peripheral blood, taken 28 days after the second AZD1222 dose. The receptors were sampled from an adult who received the AZD1222 COVID-19 vaccine.

The CDR3 DNA reads as TGTGCCAGCAGCTCCCAGGGGGTTCAAAACACTGAAGCTTTCTTT. It translates to CASSSQGVQNTEAFF. The chain combines TRBV7-3 with TRBJ1-1; 7 positions match TRBD1. Losses at the gene ends were 4 bases for V and 2 bases for J; bases not matched to a gene: 7. CDR1 and CDR2 from the germline V gene are SGHTA and FQGTGA. The CDR3 totals 15 residues.

The chain links TRBV4-2 to TRBJ1-2; 7 bases are shared with TRBD1. Germline V gene lookup returns CDR1 LGHNA and CDR2 YNFKEQ. The V and J ends lost 1 base and 8 bases, in that order; junction bases with no gene match: 22. CDR3 size: 19 residues. CDR3 coding DNA: TGTGCCAGCAGCCAAGGAGCCGGGACAGCCCTATTATCGAGAGTCGGCTACACCTTC. Translation gives CASSQGAGTALLSRVGYTF.

This sequence joins TRBV29-1 and TRBJ1-2; weak D call: TRBD1 (5 bases). Germline lookup yields CDR1 SQVTM and CDR2 ANQGSEA. The V end lost 6 bases, the J end lost 4 bases, and 9 bases lay between the germline ends. The CDR3 extends over 11 amino acids. The CDR3 region has the DNA TGCAGCGTGGGGGAGAGCTATGGCTACACCTTC. Amino acid sequence: CSVGESYGYTF.

The chain uses TRBV2 and TRBJ2-7; D ambiguous. The V end lost 7 bases, the J end lost 7 bases, and 11 bases lay between the germline ends. The CDR3 runs 11 residues. The germline V gene has CDR1 SNHLY and CDR2 FYNNEI. CDR3 sequence (DNA): TGTGCCAGCACAAGTCTGAGGGAGCAGTACTTC. This sequence encodes CASTSLREQYF.

V usage is TRBV18 and J usage is TRBJ1-3; 9 bases map to TRBD1. Germline assignment: CDR1 KGHSH and CDR2 LQKENI. CDR3 length: 19 amino acids. The V segment lost 2 bases and the J segment 0 bases; nucleotides outside the gene matches: 11. This chain's CDR3 is CASSPLTGGPSLSGNTIYF. The CDR3 DNA follows: TGTGCCAGCTCACCATTAACAGGGGGCCCGAGTCTCTCTGGAAACACCATATATTTT.

This CDR3 reads CASSPYNSPLHF. CDR3 nucleotides: TGTGCCAGCTCCCCGTATAATTCACCCCTCCACTTT. The chain is built from TRBV18 and TRBJ1-6; D unresolved. V was clipped by 6 bases and J by 4 bases, with 4 bases between them. Germline CDR1 KGHSH, CDR2 LQKENI. The CDR3 is made up of 12 amino acids.

The chain employs TRBV20-1 and TRBJ2-3; 9 bases map to TRBD2. The germline V gene has CDR1 DFQATT and CDR2 SNEGSKA (reference sequence). The ends lost 3 bases at V and 3 bases at J; junction bases unmatched: 10. CDR3 length: 16 residues. DNA of the CDR3: TGCAGTGCTAGTTCCAGGGCTAGCGGGGTTACAGATACGCAGTATTTT. Its translation is CSASSRASGVTDTQYF.

This chain joins TRBV6-5 and TRBJ1-5; D is possibly TRBD1 (6 bases). V lost 6 bases to trimming and J lost 4 bases, with 13 bases between them. This CDR3 contains 14 residues. Germline CDR1 reads MNHEY; CDR2 reads SVGAGI. In DNA, the CDR3 is TGTGCCAGCAGCCTACAGGGAGGAAATCAGCCCCAGCATTTT. Translated: CASSLQGGNQPQHF.

This clone was seen only a few times. The gene calls are TRBV10-3 and TRBJ1-2, with TRBD1 as a possible D gene (6 bases). With 0 bases removed from V and 2 bases from J, the gap between germline ends came to 10 bases. Germline loops: CDR1 ENHRY, CDR2 SYGVKD. The CDR3 runs 15 residues. CDR3 residues: CAISESQGPNYGYTF. DNA of the CDR3: TGTGCCATCAGTGAGTCCCAGGGGCCAAACTATGGCTACACCTTC.